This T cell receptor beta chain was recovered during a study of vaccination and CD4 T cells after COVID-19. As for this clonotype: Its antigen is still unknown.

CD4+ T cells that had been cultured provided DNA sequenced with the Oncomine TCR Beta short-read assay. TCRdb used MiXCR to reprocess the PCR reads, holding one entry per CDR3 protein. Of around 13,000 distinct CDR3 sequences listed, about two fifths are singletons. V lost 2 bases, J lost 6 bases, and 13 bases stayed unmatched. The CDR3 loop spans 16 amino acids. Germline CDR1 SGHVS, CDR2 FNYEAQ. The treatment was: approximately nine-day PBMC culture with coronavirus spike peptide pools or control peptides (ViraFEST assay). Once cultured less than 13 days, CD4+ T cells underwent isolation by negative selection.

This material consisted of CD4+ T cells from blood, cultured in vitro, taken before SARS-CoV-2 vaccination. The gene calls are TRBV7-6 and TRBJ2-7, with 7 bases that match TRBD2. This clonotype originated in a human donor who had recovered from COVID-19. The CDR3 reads CASSLNGGSSPSEQYF. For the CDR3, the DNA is TGTGCCAGCAGCTTAAATGGCGGGAGCTCCCCCAGCGAGCAGTACTTC. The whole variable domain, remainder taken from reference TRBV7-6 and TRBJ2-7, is GAGVSQSPRYKVTKRGQDVALRCDPISGHVSLYWYRQALGQGPEFLTYFNYEAQQDKSGLPNDRFSAERPEGSISTLTIQRTEQRDSAMYRCASSLNGGSSPSEQYFGPGTRLTVT.